What follows describes a single T cell receptor beta chain. The record originates from a study of blood T cell repertoires in COVID-19. Study summary: Samples came from the United States, Italy and Spain, spanning acute and convalescent COVID-19. T cells, B-cell-depleted T cells, or PBMCs provided the cDNA or gDNA that served as material.

Source study methods: Reference gene primer amplification in the assay estimated nucleated cell counts. Measured with immunoSEQ multiplex PCR; TCRdb has only the in-frame clones, and not every one. From that table come the V and J calls and clone size; the DNA was used to work out D and trimming. Altogether about 93,000 clones are present, 90% being singletons, with the ten largest covering roughly 1.5%. CDR3 size: 15 residues. V lost 3 bases, J lost 12 bases, and 12 bases stayed unmatched. Germline V gives CDR1 MNHEY, CDR2 SVGAGI. The chain employs TRBV6-5 and TRBJ2-3, with TRBD2 matching 10 bases. The sequenced sample was peripheral blood. The TCR originated in a human donor with active COVID-19. The donor label of this sample is uncertain. CDR3 amino acids: CASSYGGLAGAGQYF. The CDR3 DNA follows: TGTGCCAGCAGTTATGGAGGCCTAGCGGGGGCAGGACAGTATTTT.